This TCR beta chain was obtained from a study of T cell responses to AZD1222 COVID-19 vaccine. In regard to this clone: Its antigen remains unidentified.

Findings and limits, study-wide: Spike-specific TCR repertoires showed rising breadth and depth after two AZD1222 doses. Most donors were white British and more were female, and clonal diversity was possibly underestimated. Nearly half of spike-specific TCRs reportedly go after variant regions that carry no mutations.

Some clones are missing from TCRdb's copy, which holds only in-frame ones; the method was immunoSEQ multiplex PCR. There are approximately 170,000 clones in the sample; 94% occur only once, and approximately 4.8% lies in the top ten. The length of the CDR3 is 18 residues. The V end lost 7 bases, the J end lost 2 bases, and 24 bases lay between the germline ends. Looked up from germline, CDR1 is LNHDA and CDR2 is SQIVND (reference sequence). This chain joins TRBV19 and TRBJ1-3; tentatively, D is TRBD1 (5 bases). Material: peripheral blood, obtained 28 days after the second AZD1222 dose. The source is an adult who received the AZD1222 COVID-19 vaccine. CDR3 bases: TGTGCCAGTACCGTGAAAGGGGCTACATGGAATCCTGGAAACACCATATATTTT. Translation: CASTVKGATWNPGNTIYF.